A selection of T cell receptor beta chains follows, all from one sample in a study of blood T cell repertoires in COVID-19. TCRdb's copy holds only in-frame clones and misses some; the assay was immunoSEQ multiplex PCR. The profile shows fewer than 250,000 clones, around 89% of them singletons. Sequencing input: peripheral blood. These receptors were obtained from a woman aged 40 to 55 with acute or convalescent COVID-19. CDR3s include the opening cysteine and the closing phenylalanine or tryptophan. D genes are given only for firm matches. Some rows mark clone size as missing; the rest say once, few, many or name a class of expanded clone.

CDR3 protein,CDR3 DNA,D gene,J gene,clone size,V gene
CAWSVGANYGYTF,TGTGCCTGGAGTGTTGGGGCCAACTATGGCTACACCTTC,-,TRBJ1-2,-,TRBV30
CASSKGSRGMNTEAFF,TGTGCCAGCAGCAAAGGCAGTCGAGGGATGAACACTGAAGCTTTCTTT,-,TRBJ1-1,-,TRBV21-1
CAISGERTGAMNTEAFF,TGTGCCATCAGTGGAGAGAGGACAGGGGCTATGAACACTGAAGCTTTCTTT,TRBD1,TRBJ1-1,-,TRBV10-3
CASSRTSGGFTGELFF,TGTGCCAGCAGCAGGACTAGCGGGGGGTTCACCGGGGAGCTGTTTTTT,-,TRBJ2-2,-,TRBV21-1
CASHGGGSAEAFF,TGTGCCAGCCACGGCGGGGGGTCCGCTGAAGCTTTCTTT,-,TRBJ1-1,-,TRBV3-1/TRBV3-2
CASSLQGRNSPLHF,TGTGCCAGCAGCTTGCAGGGTAGGAATTCACCCCTCCACTTT,-,TRBJ1-6,-,TRBV5-4
CASTGQPETGQETQYF,TGCGCCAGCACCGGTCAGCCTGAGACAGGTCAAGAGACCCAGTACTTC,-,TRBJ2-5,-,TRBV5-1
CASSQGGETEAFF,TGTGCCAGCAGCCAAGGGGGGGAAACTGAAGCTTTCTTT,-,TRBJ1-1,-,TRBV14
CASSASGGTQETQYF,TGTGCCAGCAGCGCTAGCGGGGGGACACAAGAGACCCAGTACTTC,TRBD2,TRBJ2-5,-,TRBV7-3
CASSLARGDTEAFF,TGCGCCAGCAGCTTGGCCAGGGGCGATACTGAAGCTTTCTTT,-,TRBJ1-1,once,TRBV5-1
CASSMGQGADNQPQHF,TGTGCCAGTAGTATGGGGCAGGGGGCCGACAATCAGCCCCAGCATTTT,TRBD1,TRBJ1-5,-,TRBV19
CASSFRDRGNGGNSPLHF,TGCGCCAGCAGCTTCCGGGACAGAGGAAATGGGGGGAATTCACCCCTCCACTTT,TRBD1,TRBJ1-6,-,TRBV5-1
CASSYSILAGNTGELFF,TGTGCCAGCAGTTACTCGATCCTAGCGGGGAACACCGGGGAGCTGTTTTTT,TRBD2,TRBJ2-2,-,TRBV6-2/TRBV6-3
CASGLTVNTEAFF,TGTGCTAGTGGTTTGACTGTGAACACTGAAGCTTTCTTT,-,TRBJ1-1,once,TRBV12-5
CSASSRGYGYTF,TGCAGTGCTAGTTCCAGGGGCTATGGCTACACCTTC,-,TRBJ1-2,-,TRBV20-1
CASGDSHTDTQYF,TGTGCCAGCGGGGACAGCCACACAGATACGCAGTATTTT,TRBD1,TRBJ2-3,-,TRBV7-9
CASSYSSPGDTGELFF,TGTGCCAGCAGTTACTCGTCCCCGGGGGACACCGGGGAGCTGTTTTTT,-,TRBJ2-2,-,TRBV6-5
CASSLGLGTDTQYF,TGTGCCAGCAGCCTAGGACTGGGCACAGATACGCAGTATTTT,-,TRBJ2-3,-,TRBV7-3
CASSFLTEGGWNTEAFF,TGCGCCAGCAGCTTCCTGACGGAGGGAGGGTGGAACACTGAAGCTTTCTTT,-,TRBJ1-1,-,TRBV5-1
CASSYGGRALGYTF,TGTGCCAGCAGTTACGGTGGCAGGGCCCTTGGCTACACCTTC,-,TRBJ1-2,-,TRBV6-5
CASSRDSSGNTIYF,TGTGCCAGCAGCCGGGACAGTTCTGGAAACACCATATATTTT,TRBD1,TRBJ1-3,-,TRBV7-2
CATSDPGRTDTQYF,TGTGCCACCAGTGATCCAGGTCGAACAGATACGCAGTATTTT,-,TRBJ2-3,-,TRBV24-1
CASSPSGLEAEKLFF,TGTGCCAGCTCACCGTCAGGGTTGGAAGCTGAAAAACTGTTTTTT,-,TRBJ1-4,-,TRBV18
CATSDYPSGVTDTQYF,TGTGCCACCAGTGACTACCCTAGCGGGGTCACAGATACGCAGTATTTT,TRBD2,TRBJ2-3,-,TRBV24-1
CASSPGQGFNEQFF,TGTGCCAGCAGCCCGGGACAGGGGTTCAATGAGCAGTTCTTC,TRBD1,TRBJ2-1,-,TRBV5-4
CASSLTSTSHLYEQFF,TGCGCCAGCAGCTTGACGTCGACTAGCCACCTATATGAGCAGTTCTTC,TRBD2,TRBJ2-1,-,TRBV5-1
CASSLRAGMNTEAFF,TGTGCCAGCAGCTTGCGGGCGGGCATGAACACTGAAGCTTTCTTT,-,TRBJ1-1,-,TRBV5-8
CASSQDRTGGYGYTF,TGTGCCAGCAGCCAAGATCGGACAGGGGGCTATGGCTACACCTTC,TRBD1,TRBJ1-2,few,TRBV14
CASSYSAGWTNSPLHF,TGTGCCAGCAGTTACTCGGCAGGGTGGACGAATTCACCCCTCCACTTT,-,TRBJ1-6,once,TRBV6-5
CATSDSTGNEQFF,TGTGCCACCAGTGATTCAACGGGTAATGAGCAGTTCTTC,-,TRBJ2-1,-,TRBV24-1
CASSDSEGGGYGYTF,TGTGCCAGCAGTGACTCAGAAGGGGGCGGCTATGGCTACACCTTC,TRBD1,TRBJ1-2,few,TRBV6-4
CATGQGSNQPQHF,TGTGCCACTGGACAGGGAAGCAATCAGCCCCAGCATTTT,TRBD1,TRBJ1-5,-,TRBV18
CASSHRAWGEKLFF,TGTGCCAGCAGCCACAGGGCGTGGGGTGAAAAACTGTTTTTT,-,TRBJ1-4,-,TRBV7-9
CASSSGVGNTEAFF,TGTGCCAGCAGCTCAGGCGTCGGGAACACTGAAGCTTTCTTT,-,TRBJ1-1,-,TRBV7-7
CASSPTVYGYTF,TGTGCCAGCTCCCCGACAGTCTATGGCTACACCTTC,-,TRBJ1-2,-,TRBV18
CASSQAGRPKSEAFF,TGTGCCAGTAGTCAAGCGGGGAGGCCTAAGAGTGAAGCTTTCTTT,-,TRBJ1-1,-,TRBV19
CASSLLTGRSGNTIYF,TGTGCCAGCAGCTTACTCACAGGCCGCTCTGGAAACACCATATATTTT,-,TRBJ1-3,once,TRBV5-5
CASSMGGRTEAFF,TGTGCCAGTAGTATGGGGGGAAGGACTGAAGCTTTCTTT,-,TRBJ1-1,-,TRBV19
CATSRDNSQETQYF,TGTGCCACCAGCAGAGATAACAGCCAAGAGACCCAGTACTTC,-,TRBJ2-5,once,TRBV15
CASSFQGGTEAFF,TGTGCCAGCAGCTTTCAGGGTGGGACTGAAGCTTTCTTT,-,TRBJ1-1,once,TRBV7-2
CASSLGQVDTEAFF,TGCGCCAGCAGCCTGGGACAGGTGGACACTGAAGCTTTCTTT,TRBD1,TRBJ1-1,-,TRBV5-1
CASSLGTGSHTEAFF,TGTGCCAGCAGCTTGGGGACAGGTTCGCACACTGAAGCTTTCTTT,TRBD1,TRBJ1-1,-,TRBV11-2
CASSLGQGDTGELFF,TGCGCCAGCAGCTTGGGGCAGGGGGACACCGGGGAGCTGTTTTTT,TRBD1,TRBJ2-2,-,TRBV5-1
CASSLKRGGQETQYF,TGTGCCAGCAGCTTGAAGCGGGGGGGCCAAGAGACCCAGTACTTC,TRBD2,TRBJ2-5,-,TRBV5-6
CASSYSLGTGNAPLHF,TGTGCCAGCAGTTACTCTTTGGGGACAGGGAATGCACCCCTCCACTTT,TRBD1,TRBJ1-6,-,TRBV6-5
CASSGGGSRNSYNSPLHF,TGTGCCAGCAGCGGAGGTGGCTCAAGAAACTCCTATAATTCACCCCTCCACTTT,-,TRBJ1-6,-,TRBV13
CVSSQPLFYTF,TGCGTCAGCAGTCAACCCCTTTTCTACACCTTC,-,TRBJ1-2,-,TRBV23-1
CASSLGGSLDSPLHF,TGTGCCAGCAGCTTAGGTGGTTCTTTAGATTCACCCCTCCACTTT,-,TRBJ1-6,-,TRBV7-9
CASSNQAPGTVAQHF,TGTGCCAGCAGCAACCAAGCCCCCGGGACAGTGGCCCAGCATTTT,-,TRBJ1-5,-,TRBV21-1
CAWSRDGELFF,TGTGCCTGGAGCCGGGACGGGGAGCTGTTTTTT,-,TRBJ2-2,-,TRBV30
CASSLAPRDRAGDTQYF,TGTGCCAGCAGTCTAGCCCCCAGGGACAGGGCTGGAGATACGCAGTATTTT,TRBD1,TRBJ2-3,once,TRBV6-6
CASTDGHTYNSPLHF,TGTGCCAGCACTGATGGACATACCTATAATTCACCCCTCCACTTT,-,TRBJ1-6,-,TRBV28
CASSLEPGQGLNEQFF,TGCGCCAGCAGCTTGGAACCGGGACAGGGATTGAATGAGCAGTTCTTC,TRBD1,TRBJ2-1,-,TRBV5-1